The rows below give T cell receptor beta chains drawn from one sample of a study of T cell repertoires in cytomegalovirus infection. Their specific antigens are unknown. Using its own MiXCR run on the reads, TCRdb lists one record per CDR3 protein. The data contain 200,000 to 250,000 distinct CDR3 sequences, 30% to 45% of them singletons. The sample was CD8+ T cells from cultured PBMCs, taken from culture after CMV antigen stimulation. The receptors derive from a human donor in good health (CMV status not recorded). Some clones in this sample may be carry-over from other donors' samples. The CDR3 runs from the conserved cysteine through the conserved F or W. The D gene is left open where the match is weak. Clone size is given for some rows only: seen once, a few or many times, or a class if the clone is expanded.

cdr3_aa: CASSHLSELGDNEQFF
cdr3_nt: TGCGCCAGCAGCCACTTGAGCGAACTCGGTGACAATGAGCAGTTCTTC
d_call: NA
j_call: TRBJ2-1
clone_size: NA
v_call: TRBV4-1

cdr3_aa: CASSLWGLNTEAFF
cdr3_nt: TGTGCCAGCAGCTTGTGGGGGCTGAACACTGAAGCTTTCTTT
d_call: NA
j_call: TRBJ1-1
clone_size: few
v_call: TRBV11-2

cdr3_aa: CASSPWTGPYEQSF
cdr3_nt: TGTGCCAGCAGTCCGTGGACAGGGCCCTACGAGCAGTCCTTC
d_call: TRBD1
j_call: TRBJ2-7
clone_size: NA
v_call: TRBV6-1

cdr3_aa: CASSLNGLPYEQYF
cdr3_nt: TGTGCCAGCAGCCTTAATGGTTTACCCTACGAGCAGTACTTC
d_call: NA
j_call: TRBJ2-7
clone_size: NA
v_call: TRBV6-5

cdr3_aa: CASSLYRKDLGEQYF
cdr3_nt: TGTGCCAGCAGCTTATATCGAAAGGACCTTGGGGAGCAGTACTTC
d_call: NA
j_call: TRBJ2-7
clone_size: many
v_call: TRBV7-6

cdr3_aa: CASSFGGFQPQHF
cdr3_nt: TGTGCCAGCAGTTTCGGGGGCTTTCAGCCCCAGCATTTT
d_call: NA
j_call: TRBJ1-5
clone_size: NA
v_call: TRBV27

cdr3_aa: CASSLDDSGEGIAYLETQYF
cdr3_nt: TGTGCCAGCAGCTTAGACGATTCAGGGGAAGGAATCGCGTATCTAGAGACCCAGTACTTC
d_call: NA
j_call: TRBJ2-5
clone_size: NA
v_call: TRBV11-2

cdr3_aa: CASSQFGRIQETQYF
cdr3_nt: TGTGCCAGCAGCCAATTTGGACGGATCCAAGAGACCCAGTACTTC
d_call: NA
j_call: TRBJ2-5
clone_size: NA
v_call: TRBV4-2

cdr3_aa: CASSLTGLAGGSSYNEQFF
cdr3_nt: TGTGCCAGCAGCTTAACGGGACTAGCGGGGGGGAGCTCCTACAATGAGCAGTTCTTC
d_call: TRBD2
j_call: TRBJ2-1
clone_size: NA
v_call: TRBV7-3

cdr3_aa: CASSFAGTQETQYF
cdr3_nt: TGTGCCAGCAGCTTTGCGGGAACCCAAGAGACCCAGTACTTC
d_call: NA
j_call: TRBJ2-5
clone_size: NA
v_call: TRBV7-9

cdr3_aa: CASSPLGQGAYEQYF
cdr3_nt: TGTGCCAGCAGCCCCTTGGGGCAGGGGGCCTACGAGCAGTACTTC
d_call: TRBD1
j_call: TRBJ2-7
clone_size: NA
v_call: TRBV11-2

cdr3_aa: CASSQVPGAVDEKLFF
cdr3_nt: TGTGCCAGCAGCCAAGTTCCGGGGGCCGTGGATGAAAAACTGTTTTTT
d_call: NA
j_call: TRBJ1-4
clone_size: few
v_call: TRBV3-1

cdr3_aa: CATSRARGLIHEPYF
cdr3_nt: TGTGCCACCAGCAGGGCCAGGGGGCTCATCCACGAGCCGTACTTC
d_call: TRBD1
j_call: TRBJ2-7
clone_size: NA
v_call: TRBV15

cdr3_aa: CASSLTGGSNEQFF
cdr3_nt: TGTGCCAGCAGCTTAACTGGGGGGAGCAATGAGCAGTTCTTC
d_call: NA
j_call: TRBJ2-1
clone_size: NA
v_call: TRBV7-3

cdr3_aa: CASSGGTGGGTDTQYF
cdr3_nt: TGTGCCAGCAGCGGAGGGACGGGGGGGGGCACAGATACGCAGTATTTT
d_call: TRBD2
j_call: TRBJ2-3
clone_size: NA
v_call: TRBV9

cdr3_aa: CASTPGRGNQPQHF
cdr3_nt: TGTGCCAGCACCCCAGGCAGGGGGAATCAGCCCCAGCATTTT
d_call: TRBD1
j_call: TRBJ1-5
clone_size: NA
v_call: TRBV5-8

cdr3_aa: CASRTAGADNEQFF
cdr3_nt: TGCGCCAGCAGGACAGCGGGAGCCGACAATGAGCAGTTCTTC
d_call: TRBD2
j_call: TRBJ2-1
clone_size: NA
v_call: TRBV10-2

cdr3_aa: CASSQSVALDDTDTQYF
cdr3_nt: TGTGCCAGCAGCCAATCTGTAGCGTTGGACGACACAGATACGCAGTATTTT
d_call: NA
j_call: TRBJ2-3
clone_size: NA
v_call: TRBV14

cdr3_aa: CASSLDWGRPYEQYF
cdr3_nt: TGTGCCAGCAGCTTAGATTGGGGGCGCCCCTACGAGCAGTACTTC
d_call: NA
j_call: TRBJ2-7
clone_size: many
v_call: TRBV7-2

cdr3_aa: CASSPTSGGRKTQYF
cdr3_nt: TGTGCCAGCAGCCCGACTAGCGGGGGAAGGAAGACCCAGTACTTC
d_call: TRBD2
j_call: TRBJ2-5
clone_size: few
v_call: TRBV4-2

cdr3_aa: CASSLGMLEQFF
cdr3_nt: TGTGCCAGCAGCTTAGGGATGTTGGAGCAGTTCTTC
d_call: NA
j_call: TRBJ2-1
clone_size: NA
v_call: TRBV7-3

cdr3_aa: CATHDRAKGVRTDTQYF
cdr3_nt: TGTGCCACGCACGACAGGGCAAAGGGGGTCCGGACAGATACGCAGTATTTT
d_call: TRBD1
j_call: TRBJ2-3
clone_size: few
v_call: TRBV7-2

cdr3_aa: CASSSQAGRAEQYF
cdr3_nt: TGTGCCAGCAGCTCTCAGGCAGGGAGGGCCGAGCAGTACTTC
d_call: TRBD2
j_call: TRBJ2-7
clone_size: NA
v_call: TRBV7-2

cdr3_aa: CASSLEDRGSMGAFF
cdr3_nt: TGCGCCAGCAGCTTGGAGGACAGGGGGAGTATGGGAGCTTTCTTT
d_call: TRBD1
j_call: TRBJ1-1
clone_size: few
v_call: TRBV5-1

cdr3_aa: CSVSGTSSYNEQFF
cdr3_nt: TGCAGCGTCTCCGGGACTAGCTCCTACAATGAGCAGTTCTTC
d_call: TRBD2
j_call: TRBJ2-1
clone_size: NA
v_call: TRBV29-1

cdr3_aa: CASSGSSYEQYF
cdr3_nt: TGTGCCAGCAGCGGGAGCTCCTACGAGCAGTACTTC
d_call: NA
j_call: TRBJ2-7
clone_size: few
v_call: TRBV9

cdr3_aa: CASSDGTSANHNEQFF
cdr3_nt: TGTGCCAGCAGCGACGGGACTAGCGCAAATCACAATGAGCAGTTCTTC
d_call: TRBD2
j_call: TRBJ2-1
clone_size: NA
v_call: TRBV7-9

cdr3_aa: CASSQDWGQTEAFF
cdr3_nt: TGTGCCAGCAGCCAAGATTGGGGGCAAACTGAAGCTTTCTTT
d_call: NA
j_call: TRBJ1-1
clone_size: few
v_call: TRBV4-2

cdr3_aa: CASSTIGRGRGTEAFF
cdr3_nt: TGTGCCAGCAGCACCATAGGCAGGGGGCGAGGCACTGAAGCTTTCTTT
d_call: TRBD1
j_call: TRBJ1-1
clone_size: few
v_call: TRBV7-9